This TCR beta chain comes out of a study of control samples from healthy donors and cancer patients. Data came from immunoSEQ multiplex PCR; TCRdb stores just in-frame clones and leaves some out. Of under 150,000 clones listed, around 90% are singletons. The junction had 8 bases not matched to a gene; V was cut back by 0 bases and J by 8 bases. Germline lookup yields CDR1 LGHNA and CDR2 YSLEER. The CDR3 is 16 residues long. The sequenced sample was blood. This clonotype was sampled from a man aged 30 to 39 in good health. The chain joins TRBV4-3 to TRBJ1-4; 8 nucleotides line up with TRBD1. CDR3 nucleotides: TGCGCCAGCAGCCAAGATCAAGCCGGACAGGGCGAAAAACTGTTTTTT. This gives the protein CASSQDQAGQGEKLFF.